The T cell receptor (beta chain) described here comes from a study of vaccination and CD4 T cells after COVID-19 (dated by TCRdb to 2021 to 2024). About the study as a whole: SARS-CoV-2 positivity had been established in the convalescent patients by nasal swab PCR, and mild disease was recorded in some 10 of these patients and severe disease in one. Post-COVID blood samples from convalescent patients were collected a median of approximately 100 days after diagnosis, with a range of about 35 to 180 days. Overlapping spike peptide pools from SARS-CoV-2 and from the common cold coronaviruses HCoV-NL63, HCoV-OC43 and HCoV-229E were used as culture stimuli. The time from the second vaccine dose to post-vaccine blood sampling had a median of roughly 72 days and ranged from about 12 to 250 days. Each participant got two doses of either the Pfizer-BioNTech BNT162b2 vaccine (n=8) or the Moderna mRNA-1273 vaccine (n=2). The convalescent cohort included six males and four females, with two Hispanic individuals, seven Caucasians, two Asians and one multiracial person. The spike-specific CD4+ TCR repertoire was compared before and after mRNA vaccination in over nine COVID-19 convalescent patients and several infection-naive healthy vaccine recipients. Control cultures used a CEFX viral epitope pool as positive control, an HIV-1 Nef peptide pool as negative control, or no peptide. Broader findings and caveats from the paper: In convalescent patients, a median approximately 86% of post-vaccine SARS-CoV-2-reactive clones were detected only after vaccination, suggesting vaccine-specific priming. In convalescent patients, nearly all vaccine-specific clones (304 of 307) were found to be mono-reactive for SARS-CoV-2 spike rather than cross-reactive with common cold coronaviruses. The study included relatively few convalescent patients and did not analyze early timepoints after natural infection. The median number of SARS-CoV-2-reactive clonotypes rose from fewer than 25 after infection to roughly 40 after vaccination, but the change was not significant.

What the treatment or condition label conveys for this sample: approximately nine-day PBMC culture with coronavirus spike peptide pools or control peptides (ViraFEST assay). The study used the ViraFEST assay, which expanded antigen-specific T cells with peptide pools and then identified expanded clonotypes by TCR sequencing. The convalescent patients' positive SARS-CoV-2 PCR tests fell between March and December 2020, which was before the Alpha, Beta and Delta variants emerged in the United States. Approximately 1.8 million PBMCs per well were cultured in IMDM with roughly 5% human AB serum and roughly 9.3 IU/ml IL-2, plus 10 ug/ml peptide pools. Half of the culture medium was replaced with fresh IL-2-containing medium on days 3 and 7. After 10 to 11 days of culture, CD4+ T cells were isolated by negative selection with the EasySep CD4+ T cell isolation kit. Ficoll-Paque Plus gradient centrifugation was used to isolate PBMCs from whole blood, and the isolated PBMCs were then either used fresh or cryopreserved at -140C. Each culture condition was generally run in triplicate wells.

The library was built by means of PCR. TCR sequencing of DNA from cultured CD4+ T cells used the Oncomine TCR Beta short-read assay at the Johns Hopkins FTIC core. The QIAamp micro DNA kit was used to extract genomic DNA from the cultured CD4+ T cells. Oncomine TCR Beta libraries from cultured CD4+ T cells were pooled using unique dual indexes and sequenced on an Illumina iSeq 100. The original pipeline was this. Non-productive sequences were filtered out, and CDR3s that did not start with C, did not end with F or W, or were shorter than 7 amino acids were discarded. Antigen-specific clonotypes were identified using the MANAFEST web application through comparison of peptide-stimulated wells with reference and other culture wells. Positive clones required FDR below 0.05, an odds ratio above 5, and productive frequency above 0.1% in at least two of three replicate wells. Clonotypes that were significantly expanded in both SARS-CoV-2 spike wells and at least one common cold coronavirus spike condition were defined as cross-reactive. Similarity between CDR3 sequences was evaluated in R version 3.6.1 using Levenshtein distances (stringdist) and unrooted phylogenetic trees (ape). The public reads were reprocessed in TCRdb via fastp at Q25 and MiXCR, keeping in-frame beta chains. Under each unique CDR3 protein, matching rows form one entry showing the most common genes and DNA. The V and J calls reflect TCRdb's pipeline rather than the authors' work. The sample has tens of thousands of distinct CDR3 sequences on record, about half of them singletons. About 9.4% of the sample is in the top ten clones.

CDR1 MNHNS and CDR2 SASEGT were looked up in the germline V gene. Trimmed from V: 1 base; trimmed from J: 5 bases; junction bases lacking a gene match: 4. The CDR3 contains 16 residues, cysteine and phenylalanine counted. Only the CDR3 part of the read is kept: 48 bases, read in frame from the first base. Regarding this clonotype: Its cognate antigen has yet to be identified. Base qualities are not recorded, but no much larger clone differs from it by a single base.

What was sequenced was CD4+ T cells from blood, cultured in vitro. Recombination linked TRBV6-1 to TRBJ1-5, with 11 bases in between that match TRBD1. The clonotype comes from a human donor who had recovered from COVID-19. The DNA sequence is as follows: TGTGCCAGCAGTGAAGTGTTGGGACAGGGGGATCAGCCCCAGCATTTT. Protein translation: CASSEVLGQGDQPQHF.